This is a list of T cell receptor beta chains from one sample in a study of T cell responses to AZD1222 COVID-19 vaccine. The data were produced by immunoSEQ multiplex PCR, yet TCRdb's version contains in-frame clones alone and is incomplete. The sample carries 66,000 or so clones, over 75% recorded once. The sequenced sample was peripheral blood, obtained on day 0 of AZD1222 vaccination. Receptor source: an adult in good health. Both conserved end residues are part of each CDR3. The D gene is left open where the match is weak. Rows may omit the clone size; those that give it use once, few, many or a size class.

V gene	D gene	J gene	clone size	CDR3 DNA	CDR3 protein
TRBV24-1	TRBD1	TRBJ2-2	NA	TGTGCCACCAGACAACAGGGGGCCGGGGAGCTGTTTTTT	CATRQQGAGELFF
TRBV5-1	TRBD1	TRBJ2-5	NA	TGCGCCAGCAGCAGTACAGGGGCTAGGGAGACCCAGTACTTC	CASSSTGARETQYF
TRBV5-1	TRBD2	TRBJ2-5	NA	TGCGCCAGCAGCTGGACTAGCGCCGCGTACCAAGAGACCCAGTACTTC	CASSWTSAAYQETQYF
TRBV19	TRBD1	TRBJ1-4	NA	TGTGCCAGTAGCAGACAGGGAGGGGGAGAAAAACTGTTTTTT	CASSRQGGGEKLFF
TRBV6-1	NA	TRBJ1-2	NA	TGTGCCAGCAGTGAAAGGGAGGGCTATGGCTACACCTTC	CASSEREGYGYTF
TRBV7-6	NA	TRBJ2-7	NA	TGTGCCAGCAGCTTAGGAGGAGGGTGGGAGCAGTACTTC	CASSLGGGWEQYF
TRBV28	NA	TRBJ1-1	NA	TGTGCCAGCAGCCCCGGGGGGAAGACAGGTGAGAACACTGAAGCTTTCTTT	CASSPGGKTGENTEAFF
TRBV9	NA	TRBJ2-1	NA	TGTGCCAGCAGCGGTATCTACAATGAGCAGTTCTTC	CASSGIYNEQFF
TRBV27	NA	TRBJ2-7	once	TGTGCCAGCGCGCCGTTTAGAGGGCCGTACGAGCAGTACTTC	CASAPFRGPYEQYF
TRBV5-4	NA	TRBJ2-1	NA	TGTGCCAGCAGCTTAGTTATCCGGAGTCAGAGGTTCTTC	CASSLVIRSQRFF
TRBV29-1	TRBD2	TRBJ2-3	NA	TGCAGCGTTGCAGGACACACACCCTCTCGGGGGGTCCCAGATACGCAGTATTTT	CSVAGHTPSRGVPDTQYF
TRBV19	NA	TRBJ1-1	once	TGTGCCAGTAGTATAGGGGGAGGTAACACTGAAGCTTTCTTT	CASSIGGGNTEAFF
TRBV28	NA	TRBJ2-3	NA	TGTGCCAGCATCGGGGGCCCGGTCACAGATACGCAGTATTTT	CASIGGPVTDTQYF
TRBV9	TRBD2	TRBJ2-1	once	TGTGCCAGCAGCGTAGGGACTAGCGGATACAATGAGCAGTTCTTC	CASSVGTSGYNEQFF
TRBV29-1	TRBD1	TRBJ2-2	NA	TGCAGCGTTCGAACAGGGGGCCGGGGCACCGGGGAGCTGTTTTTT	CSVRTGGRGTGELFF
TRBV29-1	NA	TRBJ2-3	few	TGCAGCGTTGAAATCCTGAGGGGGAGTCCCACAGATACGCAGTATTTT	CSVEILRGSPTDTQYF
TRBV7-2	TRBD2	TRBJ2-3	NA	TGTGCCAGCAGCTTTGGGTCTAGCGGGGGTCAGCACCTCACAGATACGCAGTATTTT	CASSFGSSGGQHLTDTQYF
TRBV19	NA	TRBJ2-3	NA	TGTGCCAGTACCGATGCCCATGGGAGCACAGATACGCAGTATTTT	CASTDAHGSTDTQYF
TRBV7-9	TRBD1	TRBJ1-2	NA	TGTGCCAGCAGCTTAGGGGACAGGGGAGGCTATGGCTACACCTTC	CASSLGDRGGYGYTF
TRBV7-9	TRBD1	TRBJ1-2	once	TGTGCCAGCAGCTTGGGCGGGACAGGGGTTCATGGCTACACCTTC	CASSLGGTGVHGYTF
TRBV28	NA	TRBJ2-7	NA	TGTGCCAGCAGTTTGGAGCCCCCCGGCGAGCAGTACTTC	CASSLEPPGEQYF
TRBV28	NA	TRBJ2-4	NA	TGTGCCAGCAGGGCCCCACAGGGTTGGTTTCAGTACTTC	CASRAPQGWFQYF
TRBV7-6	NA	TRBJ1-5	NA	TGTGCCAGCAGCCCTTTACGCGGGCAGGGAGTACATCAGCCCCAGCATTTT	CASSPLRGQGVHQPQHF
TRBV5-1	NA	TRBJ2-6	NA	TGCGCCACTTCACCCATCTCTGGGGCCAACGTCCTGACTTTC	CATSPISGANVLTF